What follows are 20 T cell receptor beta chains derived from one specimen sequenced in a study of regulatory T cells in long-lasting Graves disease. Arm-PCR of CDR3 regions and iRepertoire HTBI primers were the basis on which TCR beta libraries were built. TCRdb re-derived calls from the multiplex PCR reads in MiXCR, one entry per CDR3 protein. This sample yields about 610,000 distinct CDR3 sequences, of which roughly 16% are seen a single time; about 11% belongs to the top ten. Time point given: newly diagnosed GD, antithyroid drugs for less than 3 months. Construction of the TCR library relied on RNA isolated from PBMCs. These data were also filed under a second study, of T cells in Graves' hyperthyroidism and ophthalmopathy.

The sample in question was peripheral blood mononuclear cells (PBMCs), obtained at new diagnosis, from a patient treated with antithyroid drugs. The receptors originated from a man between 18 and 29 years old with Graves disease.

The sample holds a few counts of this clonotype. The V and J genes are TRBV6-2 or TRBV6-3 and TRBJ2-2; TRBD2 might be the D (6 bases). CDR1 and CDR2 from the germline V gene are MNHEY and SVGEGT. The CDR3 extends over 18 amino acids. The V gene lost 0 bases and the J gene lost 11 bases, with 25 bases spanning the gap. CDR3 protein: CASSYSRVVRLGGDELFF. DNA for the CDR3: TGTGCCAGCAGTTACTCGAGAGTGGTCCGGCTAGGCGGGGACGAGCTGTTTTTT.

There are a few counts of this clonotype. The chain has TRBV18 and TRBJ2-1; 7 nucleotides line up with TRBD2. V gave up 3 bases and J gave up 10 bases; unmatched junction bases: 12. CDR3 length equals 15 residues. Germline V lookup: CDR1 KGHSH, CDR2 LQKENI. CDR3 nucleotide sequence: TGTGCCAGCTCACCTGGGCGGGGGAACCTCGGGGAGCAGTTCTTC. Translated: CASSPGRGNLGEQFF.

Many counts were recorded for this clonotype. The CDR3 bases are TGTGCCAGCACCTGGGCTGGCAGGGGTTCCCTTAATTCACCCCTCCACTTT. This translates into CASTWAGRGSLNSPLHF. V gene TRBV28 combines with J gene TRBJ1-6, with D tentatively TRBD1 (6 bases). The CDR3 has 17 residues. Germline V gives CDR1 MDHEN, CDR2 SYDVKM. Trimming cost V 7 bases and J 6 bases, with 22 bases left between them.

The CDR3 DNA follows: TGTGCCAGCTCCCTGACGCACGGGTCCTACGAGCAGTACTTC. Protein sequence: CASSLTHGSYEQYF. This chain links TRBV7-2 with TRBJ2-7; D unresolved. The CDR3 is 14 amino acids. The germline V and J ends were trimmed by 8 bases and 1 base, with 15 bases remaining between them. CDR1 and CDR2 (germline): SGHTA, FQGNSA.

This clonotype was picked up many times. The chain has TRBV28 and TRBJ1-4; D remains unclear. Looked up from germline, CDR1 is MDHEN and CDR2 is SYDVKM. Trimming left V 10 bases short and J 5 bases short, with 14 bases between. This CDR3 comprises 13 residues. CDR3 bases: TGTGCCACCCTCGGAGGGTTGAATGAAAAACTGTTTTTT. Amino acid sequence: CATLGGLNEKLFF.

The chain employs TRBV11-3 and TRBJ2-1; the match to TRBD1 covers 10 bases. The ends lost 5 bases at V and 8 bases at J; junction bases unmatched: 9. The V gene's germline CDR1 is SGHNT and CDR2 YENEEA. The CDR3 length is 15 residues. In DNA, the CDR3 is TGTGCCAGCAGCGACAGGGACAGGGGTTGGGATGAGCAGTTCTTC. Protein product: CASSDRDRGWDEQFF.

This clonotype was seen ten or more times. The CDR3 protein is CASSLNSGSTDTQYF. The CDR3 nucleotides are TGTGCCAGCAGTTTAAATAGCGGGAGTACGGATACGCAGTATTTT. The chain is built from TRBV27 and TRBJ2-3, with 9 bases identical to TRBD2. Germline-derived CDR1 and CDR2 are MNHEY and SMNVEV (reference sequence). The J segment lost 6 bases and the V segment lost 2 bases, leaving 6 bases of the junction unmatched. The CDR3 loop spans 15 amino acids.

This rearrangement joins TRBV20-1 to TRBJ2-1; 10 bases match TRBD2. Germline V lookup: CDR1 DFQATT, CDR2 SNEGSKA (reference sequence). The CDR3 loop spans 15 amino acids. The junction had 7 bases not matched to a gene; V was cut back by 3 bases and J by 5 bases. The DNA of the CDR3 is TGCAGTGCTAGGTCTAGCGGGAGAGGAGACAATGAGCAGTTCTTC. This codes for CSARSSGRGDNEQFF.

The chain is built from TRBV12-3 or TRBV12-4 and TRBJ2-1; D unresolved. Trimming stripped 1 base from V and 7 bases from J, with 8 bases between. The CDR3 runs 13 residues. CDR3 DNA: TGTGCCAGCAGTTTAGAGGTAACGAATGAGCAGTTCTTC. It codes for CASSLEVTNEQFF.

The chain has TRBV14 and TRBJ2-7, with no clear D. V was cut by 9 bases and J by 5 bases, with 11 bases left in between. CDR1 SGHDN and CDR2 FVKESK come from the germline V gene. The length of the CDR3 is 11 residues. This CDR3 reads CASYERHEQYF. In DNA form, the CDR3 reads TGTGCCAGTTATGAACGGCACGAGCAGTACTTC.

This clonotype occurred many times. CDR3 amino acids: CASSFARASGTDTQYF. In nucleotides, the CDR3 is TGTGCCAGCAGCTTTGCCAGGGCATCAGGCACAGATACGCAGTATTTT. This sequence joins TRBV11-2 and TRBJ2-3, with D possibly TRBD1 on 5 matching bases. This CDR3 has 16 residues. Germline V gene lookup returns CDR1 SGHAT and CDR2 FQNNGV. The V gene lost 3 bases and the J gene lost 1 base, with 14 bases spanning the gap.

This clonotype was detected only a few times. V and J are TRBV12-3 or TRBV12-4 and TRBJ1-2; no reliable D call. The CDR3 covers 13 residues. Between the trimmed V and J ends, which lost 10 bases and 4 bases, there was a span of 16 bases. The DNA for the CDR3 is TGTGCCACCTCCCCCCGGTCAGCCTATGGCTACACCTTC. This codes for CATSPRSAYGYTF.

V is TRBV19 and J is TRBJ2-1; 10 nucleotides line up with TRBD2. The germline V gene encodes CDR1 LNHDA and CDR2 SQIVND (reference sequence). V lost 1 base to trimming and J lost 1 base; unmatched junction nucleotides: 1. The CDR3 covers 16 residues. CDR3 amino acids: CASSIVAGGSYNEQFF. Here the CDR3 DNA reads TGTGCCAGTAGTATAGTAGCGGGAGGATCCTACAATGAGCAGTTCTTC.

This clonotype was detected many times. This rearrangement joins TRBV20-1 to TRBJ2-7; weak D call: TRBD1 (5 bases). The CDR3 totals 12 residues. Trimming cost V 3 bases and J 6 bases, with 12 bases left between them. From germline, CDR1 is DFQATT and CDR2 SNEGSKA (reference sequence). This CDR3 is CSASSRASEQYF. The CDR3 bases are TGCAGTGCTAGTTCCAGGGCTTCCGAGCAGTACTTC.

The chain has TRBV6-2 or TRBV6-3 and TRBJ2-1; possible D gene TRBD2, 6 bases. V shed 6 bases and J shed 2 bases, with 17 bases lying between them. The length of the CDR3 is 16 residues. The V gene's germline CDR1 is MNHEY and CDR2 SVGEGT. CDR3 sequence: CASSLGTRDTYNEQFF. As DNA, the CDR3 is TGTGCCAGCAGCCTAGGGACTCGCGACACCTACAATGAGCAGTTCTTC.

This clonotype was counted many times. The gene calls are TRBV11-1 and TRBJ2-1; 12 nucleotides agree with TRBD1. The CDR3 totals 13 residues. J lost 16 bases, V lost 4 bases, and 8 bases had no gene match. The germline V gene encodes CDR1 SGHAT and CDR2 FQDESV (reference sequence). The CDR3 sequence is CASSWTPGTGGFF. In nucleotides, the CDR3 is TGTGCCAGCAGCTGGACTCCCGGGACAGGGGGCTTCTTC.

This clonotype was observed at least ten times. The chain links TRBV19 to TRBJ1-4; D gene ambiguous. The CDR3 loop spans 13 amino acids. Germline V gene sequence: CDR1 LNHDA, CDR2 SQIVND (reference sequence). With 1 base removed from V and 8 bases from J, the gap between germline ends came to 8 bases. CDR3 sequence reads: CASSIALDEKLFF. The CDR3 coding sequence is TGTGCCAGTAGTATAGCGCTGGACGAAAAACTGTTTTTT.

The chain joins TRBV19 to TRBJ2-5, with TRBD2 matching over 9 bases. This CDR3 has 18 residues. V was clipped by 5 bases and J by 11 bases; unmatched bases: 24. Per the germline V gene, CDR1 is LNHDA and CDR2 is SQIVND (reference sequence). CDR3 DNA sequence: TGTGCCAGTAGTCCTTCTAGACTAGCGGTCTATTCCTACAATGAGCAGTACTTC. Its protein is CASSPSRLAVYSYNEQYF.

This clonotype was detected only a few times. The rearrangement links TRBV5-1 to TRBJ1-6; 8 nucleotides match TRBD1. This CDR3 contains 14 residues. Germline V gene data show CDR1 as SGHRS and CDR2 as YFSETQ. The V segment lost 0 bases and the J segment 9 bases; nucleotides outside the gene matches: 2. As DNA, the CDR3 is TGCGCCAGCAGCTTGGGACAGGGGATTTCACCCCTCCACTTT. Protein sequence: CASSLGQGISPLHF.

The CDR3 loop is CASSPMRGVGEQYF. The CDR3 DNA sequence: TGTGCCAGCAGCCCCATGAGAGGAGTAGGAGAGCAGTACTTC. V gene TRBV7-9 combines with J gene TRBJ2-7; no reliable D call. Germline values: CDR1 SEHNR, CDR2 FQNEAQ (reference sequence). This CDR3 region has 14 residues. The V and J ends lost 5 bases and 7 bases respectively, with 18 bases between them. The variable domain in full, with the rest retrieved from reference TRBV7-9 and TRBJ2-7, is DTGVSQNPRHKITKRGQNVTFRCDPISEHNRLYWYRQTLGQGPEFLTYFQNEAQLEKSRLLSDRFSAERPKGSFSTLEIQRTEQGDSAMYLCASSPMRGVGEQYFGPGTRLTVT.